These 30 T cell receptor beta chains share one sample of origin, sequenced in a study of cytomegalovirus exposure and HLA in healthy donors. Primers included in the PCR were 60 Vbeta and 13 Jbeta primers. The method was immunoSEQ multiplex PCR; TCRdb's version includes in-frame clones alone and lacks a portion of them. Found here are approximately 190,000 clones, approximately 80% of them singletons; the top ten hold about 2.6%. Sequenced input: PBMCs. The receptors come from a woman in her forties or fifties in good health and CMV-seropositive.

The genes are TRBV6-5 and TRBJ1-2; tentatively, D is TRBD1 (6 bases). V was clipped by 8 bases and J by 5 bases, with 15 bases between them. The germline V gene encodes CDR1 MNHEY and CDR2 SVGAGI. CDR3 length equals 13 residues. The CDR3 loop reads CASQREGVYGYTF. The DNA of the CDR3 is TGTGCCAGCCAAAGGGAGGGGGTATATGGCTACACCTTC.

This chain uses TRBV5-1 with TRBJ2-5, with TRBD1 identical over 8 bases. Per the germline V gene, CDR1 is SGHRS and CDR2 is YFSETQ. The CDR3 runs 15 residues. Trimming took 2 bases from V and 1 from J; bases not matched to a gene: 4. The chain's CDR3 is CASSLGTGPQETQYF. The DNA of the CDR3 is TGCGCCAGCAGCTTAGGGACAGGACCCCAAGAGACCCAGTACTTC.

Comments on this clone: Other DNA sequences in this sample translate to the same CDR3. V usage is TRBV10-3 and J usage is TRBJ1-5; D is ambiguous. The V end was cut by 0 bases, the J end by 8 bases, with 5 bases between. The CDR3 runs 12 residues. Germline V gene data show CDR1 as ENHRY and CDR2 as SYGVKD. This CDR3 reads CAISESGEPQHF. In DNA, the CDR3 is TGTGCCATCAGTGAGTCCGGAGAGCCCCAGCATTTT.

The V gene is TRBV9, the J gene TRBJ2-2; D remains ambiguous. V was cut by 6 bases and J by 3 bases, with 9 bases left in between. CDR3 size: 13 residues. Germline V CDR1 and CDR2: SGDLS, YYNGEE. The CDR3 loop reads CASTPQYTGELFF. DNA for the CDR3: TGTGCCAGCACCCCCCAATACACCGGGGAGCTGTTTTTT.

V usage is TRBV28 and J usage is TRBJ2-7; maybe TRBD1 (7 bases). The CDR3 totals 13 residues. From germline, CDR1 is MDHEN and CDR2 SYDVKM. The germline V and J ends were trimmed by 11 bases and 4 bases, with 18 bases remaining between them. CDR3 nucleotides: TGTGCCGCGCGGAGGGGGCGGTCGTACGAGCAGTACTTC. Protein sequence: CAARRGRSYEQYF.

V is TRBV7-8 and J is TRBJ2-2, with TRBD2 identical over 14 bases. CDR3 length: 17 amino acids. Germline CDR1 reads SGHVS; CDR2 reads FQNEAQ. V lost 7 bases, J lost 4 bases, and 8 bases stayed unmatched. DNA for the CDR3: TGTGCCAGCAACAAGGGACTAGCGGGGGCCACCACCGGGGAGCTGTTTTTT. This gives the protein CASNKGLAGATTGELFF.

The chain employs TRBV29-1 and TRBJ1-1, with a possible D match to TRBD1 (5 bases). CDR1 and CDR2 (germline): SQVTM, ANQGSEA. Trimming removed 7 bases from V and 2 bases from J, with 14 bases in between. This CDR3 has 13 amino acids. The CDR3 is CSAEGAPNTEAFF. In DNA form, the CDR3 reads TGCAGCGCCGAAGGGGCACCCAACACTGAAGCTTTCTTT.

The rearrangement uses TRBV6-5 and TRBJ1-2, with 9 positions matching TRBD1. This CDR3 contains 15 residues. Germline V gives CDR1 MNHEY, CDR2 SVGAGI. V shed 5 bases, J shed 8 bases, and the junction held 12 bases outside the gene matches. The CDR3 region has the DNA TGTGCCAGCAGTGGTACGGGACAGGGATTGACGGGCTACACCTTC. Protein product: CASSGTGQGLTGYTF.

The chain is built from TRBV29-1 and TRBJ2-3; 9 nucleotides line up with TRBD2. This CDR3 spans 15 amino acids. After removal of 6 bases from V and 4 bases from J, the junction contained 11 bases not matched to a gene. Per germline, CDR1 SQVTM and CDR2 ANQGSEA. This CDR3 reads CSVTLSGGRADTQYF. The CDR3, as DNA: TGCAGCGTCACACTAAGCGGGGGGCGCGCAGATACGCAGTATTTT.

J is TRBJ2-3 and V is TRBV9, with 12 bases that match TRBD2. CDR3 length equals 15 residues. Germline CDR1 SGDLS, CDR2 YYNGEE. The ends lost 0 bases at V and 8 bases at J; junction bases unmatched: 4. CDR3 coding DNA: TGTGCCAGCAGCGTAGGGACTAGCGGGGCCGGTACGCAGTATTTT. This encodes CASSVGTSGAGTQYF.

The chain carries TRBV7-9 and TRBJ2-1; no firm D call. Germline CDR1 is SEHNR and CDR2 is FQNEAQ (reference sequence). The CDR3 totals 15 residues. V dropped 4 bases and J dropped 3 bases, with 13 bases sitting between them. CDR3 sequence: CASSSAALGYNEQFF. In nucleotides, the CDR3 is TGTGCCAGCAGCTCGGCCGCGCTAGGCTACAATGAGCAGTTCTTC.

As regards this clone: A read error may account for a junction end that differs from germline. Other nucleotide sequences from this sample produce the same CDR3. V and J are TRBV15 and TRBJ2-2; 7 positions agree with TRBD2. The V gene's germline CDR1 is LNHNV and CDR2 YYDKDF (reference sequence). The CDR3 is 18 amino acids. CDR3 protein: CATSRDHLAVTNTGELFF. For the CDR3, the DNA is TGTGCCACCAGCAGAGATCACCTAGCGGTGACGAACACAGGGGAGCTGTTTTTT.

The chain uses TRBV7-6 and TRBJ2-5, with no clear D. With 0 bases removed from V and 5 bases from J, the gap between germline ends came to 13 bases. CDR3 size: 15 residues. From germline, CDR1 is SGHVS and CDR2 FNYEAQ. CDR3 coding DNA: TGTGCCAGCAGCTTAGCTGGTGGAAAAGCGGAGACCCAGTACTTC. Translated, it gives CASSLAGGKAETQYF.

The rearrangement uses TRBV5-1 and TRBJ2-1, with D possibly TRBD2 on 6 matching bases. Trimming cost V 4 bases and J 7 bases, with 21 bases left between them. Germline CDR1 is SGHRS and CDR2 is YFSETQ. There are 16 residues in the CDR3. The chain's CDR3 is CASSPLAAGTRNEQFF. In DNA, the CDR3 is TGCGCCAGCAGCCCCTTGGCGGCGGGGACCCGGAATGAGCAGTTCTTC.

The rearrangement links TRBV5-1 to TRBJ2-3; D perhaps matches TRBD2 (6 bases). This CDR3 has 16 residues. Deletions cut 2 bases from V and 0 bases from J, with 13 bases between. Germline V gene data show CDR1 as SGHRS and CDR2 as YFSETQ. The CDR3 reads CASSLGGGSSTDTQYF. For the CDR3, the DNA is TGCGCCAGCAGCTTAGGTGGGGGGTCTAGCACAGATACGCAGTATTTT.

The V and J genes are TRBV7-2 and TRBJ1-4; TRBD1 might be the D (5 bases). CDR1 SGHTA and CDR2 FQGNSA come from the germline V gene. V lost 3 bases and J 8 bases, leaving 16 bases between the germline ends. The CDR3 is 15 amino acids. CDR3: CASSLGQGQGEKLFF. The CDR3 DNA follows: TGTGCCAGCAGCTTGGGCCAGGGTCAAGGCGAAAAACTGTTTTTT.

CDR3 region: CASSLTSGGVWVDEQYF. The CDR3 nucleotides read TGTGCCAGCAGCTTAACTAGCGGGGGGGTTTGGGTGGACGAGCAGTACTTC. The J gene is TRBJ2-7, the V gene TRBV12-1; TRBD2, the D gene given by the table, was not confirmed from the DNA. TRBV12-1 is annotated as a pseudogene. The length of the CDR3 is 17 residues.

For this clone: The junction and the germline gene differ at one end; a read error may be behind it. DNA of the CDR3: TGTTCCAGCAGCCCTCCGCGGGGAAAGGGGAGAGAGACCCAGTACTTC. This encodes CSSSPPRGKGRETQYF. V and J are TRBV7-9 and TRBJ2-5; TRBD2 might be the D (6 bases). This CDR3 has 16 amino acids. Germline-derived CDR1 and CDR2 are SEHNR and FQNEAQ (reference sequence).

The J gene is TRBJ2-3, the V gene TRBV29-1; TRBD2 might be the D (5 bases). Germline CDR1 is SQVTM and CDR2 is ANQGSEA. Deletions cut 3 bases from V and 2 bases from J, with 6 bases between. The CDR3 runs 12 residues. CDR3 DNA sequence: TGCAGCGTTGACGGGGACACAGATACGCAGTATTTT. It translates to CSVDGDTDTQYF.

The chain carries TRBV4-3 and TRBJ2-2; 9 bases line up with TRBD2. V shed 3 bases and J 2 bases; nucleotides not matched to a gene: 7. Germline V CDR1 and CDR2: LGHNA, YSLEER. This CDR3 spans 17 amino acids. The CDR3 DNA is TGCGCCAGCAGCCAGACCCCTAGCGGGGTTAACACCGGGGAGCTGTTTTTT. Its protein is CASSQTPSGVNTGELFF.

This chain connects TRBV27 to TRBJ2-3, with TRBD1 matching 8 bases. V trimming: 8 bases; J trimming: 3 bases; junction bases outside the gene matches: 13. The CDR3 spans 16 residues. Per the germline V gene, CDR1 is MNHEY and CDR2 is SMNVEV (reference sequence). This chain's CDR3 is CASCRVGQGSTDTQYF. The CDR3, as DNA: TGTGCCAGCTGCCGGGTCGGACAGGGAAGTACAGATACGCAGTATTTT.

There are a few counts of this clone. The chain uses TRBV2 and TRBJ1-4; possibly TRBD1 for D (5 bases). This CDR3 has 14 residues. The V end was cut by 3 bases, the J end by 8 bases, with 13 bases between. The germline gives CDR1 SNHLY, CDR2 FYNNEI. The CDR3 nucleotides read TGTGCCAGCAGTGATGGCAGGGTCAGCGAAAAACTGTTTTTT. Translating gives CASSDGRVSEKLFF.

This clone appeared once. The chain combines TRBV27 with TRBJ2-1; 8 bases match TRBD1. With 5 bases clipped from V and 4 bases from J, the junction kept 7 bases outside the gene matches. The CDR3 extends over 15 amino acids. Germline lookup yields CDR1 MNHEY and CDR2 SMNVEV (reference sequence). The CDR3 is CASSLIGTGYNEQFF. The CDR3 DNA reads TGTGCCAGCAGTCTAATCGGGACAGGATACAATGAGCAGTTCTTC.

V gene TRBV6-5 combines with J gene TRBJ1-2; 8 bases are a match to TRBD1. V gave up 8 bases and J gave up 3 bases; unmatched junction bases: 11. The CDR3 covers 15 residues. Germline values: CDR1 MNHEY, CDR2 SVGAGI. For the CDR3, the DNA is TGTGCCAGCCCGATGGGGCAGGGGGCTCACTATGGCTACACCTTC. It codes for CASPMGQGAHYGYTF.

The gene calls are TRBV5-1 and TRBJ1-1, with 7 bases fitting TRBD1. Trimming removed 3 bases from V and 2 bases from J; junction bases left unmatched: 10. The CDR3 runs to 16 residues. Germline V gene sequence: CDR1 SGHRS, CDR2 YFSETQ. The CDR3 loop reads CASSWITGAANTEAFF. The CDR3 coding sequence is TGCGCCAGCAGCTGGATCACAGGGGCGGCTAACACTGAAGCTTTCTTT.

This rearrangement joins TRBV7-2 to TRBJ2-3; 9 bases align to TRBD1. The CDR3 consists of 15 residues. Germline V gene data show CDR1 as SGHTA and CDR2 as FQGNSA. The trim removed 6 bases at V and 5 bases at J, leaving 9 bases unmatched. CDR3 sequence: CASSRNRGRLDTQYF. CDR3 bases: TGTGCCAGCAGTCGTAACAGGGGGCGCTTAGATACGCAGTATTTT.

This clone was detected once. This sequence joins TRBV27 and TRBJ2-1, with 10 positions matching TRBD2. Germline CDR1 and CDR2: MNHEY and SMNVEV (reference sequence). This CDR3 region has 13 residues. The DNA of the CDR3 is TGTGGAGGGGCTAGCGGGGGTTACAATGAGCAGTTCTTC. This sequence encodes CGGASGGYNEQFF.

This chain links TRBV19 with TRBJ2-3, with a tentative D call TRBD1 (5 bases). The CDR3 is made up of 16 amino acids. V was pared by 6 bases and J by 3 bases, with 19 bases between. Germline CDR1 and CDR2: LNHDA and SQIVND (reference sequence). CDR3 DNA sequence: TGTGCCAGTAGCATACGCAGGGATTGGAGAACAGATACGCAGTATTTT. Amino acids: CASSIRRDWRTDTQYF.

This clone was counted a few times. V usage is TRBV6-5 and J usage is TRBJ1-4; TRBD1 aligns across 8 bases. Trimming took 5 bases from V and 6 from J; bases not matched to a gene: 2. CDR3 size: 13 residues. Per germline, CDR1 MNHEY and CDR2 SVGAGI. Here the CDR3 DNA reads TGTGCCAGCAGTAGGACAGGGTATGAAAAACTGTTTTTT. Its translation: CASSRTGYEKLFF.

The chain links TRBV7-2 to TRBJ2-3, with 8 nucleotides matching TRBD2. The germline V gene has CDR1 SGHTA and CDR2 FQGNSA. With V trimmed by 5 bases and J by 1 base, 5 bases remained unmatched. This CDR3 is built from 15 residues. Written as DNA, the CDR3 is TGTGCCAGCAGCCGATCGGGGGGGGGCACAGATACGCAGTATTTT. Its translation is CASSRSGGGTDTQYF.